This TCR beta chain came from a study of long-term antiretroviral therapy in people with HIV. Overall study findings and caveats: Blood sampling spanned 2004 to 2017, possibly under older ART regimens.

This clone was counted once. Its antigen is unknown. Germline values: CDR1 SGHNT, CDR2 YYREEE (reference sequence). The ends were cut back, 1 base at V and 2 bases at J, with 6 bases in the middle. The CDR3 is 13 residues long. A v3.0 immunoSEQ assay was performed at survey level. TCRdb's copy holds only in-frame clones and misses some; the assay was immunoSEQ multiplex PCR. The sample lists approximately 18,000 clones, over 70% occurring once. The rearrangement uses TRBV5-4 and TRBJ1-1; D remains unclear. This clonotype originated in a woman in her forties with HIV. The sequenced sample was unsorted PBMCs, obtained 2.3 years after starting antiretroviral therapy. The CDR3 DNA reads as TGTGCCAGCAGCTTGCGGGATAACACTGAAGCTTTCTTT. This encodes CASSLRDNTEAFF.